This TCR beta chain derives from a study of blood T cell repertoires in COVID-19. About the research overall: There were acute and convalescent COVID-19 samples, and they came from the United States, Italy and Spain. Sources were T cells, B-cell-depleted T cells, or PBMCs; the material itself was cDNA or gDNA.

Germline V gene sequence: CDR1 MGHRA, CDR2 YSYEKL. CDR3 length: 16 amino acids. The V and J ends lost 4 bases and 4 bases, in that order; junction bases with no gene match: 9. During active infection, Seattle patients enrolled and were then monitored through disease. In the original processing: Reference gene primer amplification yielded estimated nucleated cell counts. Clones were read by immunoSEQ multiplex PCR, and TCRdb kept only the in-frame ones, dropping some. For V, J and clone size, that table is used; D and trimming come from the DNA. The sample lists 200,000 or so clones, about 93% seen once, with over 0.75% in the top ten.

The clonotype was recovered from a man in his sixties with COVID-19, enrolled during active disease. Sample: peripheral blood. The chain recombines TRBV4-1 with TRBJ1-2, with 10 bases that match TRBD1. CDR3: CASSRGQGGFGYGYTF. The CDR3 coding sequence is TGCGCCAGCAGCCGAGGACAGGGGGGATTCGGCTATGGCTACACCTTC.